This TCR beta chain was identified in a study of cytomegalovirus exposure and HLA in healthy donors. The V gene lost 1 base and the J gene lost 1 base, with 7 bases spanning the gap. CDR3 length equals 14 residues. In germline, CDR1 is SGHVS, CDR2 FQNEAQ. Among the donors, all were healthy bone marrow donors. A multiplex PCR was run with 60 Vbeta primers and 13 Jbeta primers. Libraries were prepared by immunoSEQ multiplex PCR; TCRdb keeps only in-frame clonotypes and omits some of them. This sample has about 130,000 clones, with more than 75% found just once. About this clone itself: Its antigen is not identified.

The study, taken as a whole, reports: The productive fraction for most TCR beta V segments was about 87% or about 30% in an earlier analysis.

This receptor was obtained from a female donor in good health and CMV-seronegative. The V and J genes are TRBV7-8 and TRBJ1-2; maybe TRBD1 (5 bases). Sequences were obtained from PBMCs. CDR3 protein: CASSLGQSNYGYTF. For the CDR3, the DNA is TGTGCCAGCAGCTTAGGACAGAGTAACTATGGCTACACCTTC.